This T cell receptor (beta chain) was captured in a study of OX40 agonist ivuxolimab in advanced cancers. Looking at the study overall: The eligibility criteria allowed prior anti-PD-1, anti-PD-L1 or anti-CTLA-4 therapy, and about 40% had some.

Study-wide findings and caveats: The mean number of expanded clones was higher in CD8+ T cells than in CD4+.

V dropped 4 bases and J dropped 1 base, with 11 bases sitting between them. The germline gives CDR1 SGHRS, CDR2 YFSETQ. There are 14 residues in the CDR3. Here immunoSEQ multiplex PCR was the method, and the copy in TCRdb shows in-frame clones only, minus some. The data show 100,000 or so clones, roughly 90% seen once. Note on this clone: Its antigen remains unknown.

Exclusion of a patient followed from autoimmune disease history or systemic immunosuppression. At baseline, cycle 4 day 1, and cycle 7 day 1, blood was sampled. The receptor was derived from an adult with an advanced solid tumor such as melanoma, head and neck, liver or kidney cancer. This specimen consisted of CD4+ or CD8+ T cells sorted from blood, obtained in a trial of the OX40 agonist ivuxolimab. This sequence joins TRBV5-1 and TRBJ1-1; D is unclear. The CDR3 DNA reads TGCGCCAGCAGCGGAAAGGATCAGAACACTGAAGCTTTCTTT. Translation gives CASSGKDQNTEAFF.